Shown below are 7 T cell receptor beta chains from a single sample sequenced in a study of control samples from healthy donors and cancer patients. The table came from immunoSEQ multiplex PCR; TCRdb's copy has only in-frame clones and leaves some out. The table has about 130,000 clones, roughly 84% seen once. Sequencing used blood. The receptors derive from a man in his forties or fifties in good health.

V is TRBV6-2 or TRBV6-3 and J is TRBJ2-2; D unresolved. This CDR3 has 14 residues. Germline V gene data show CDR1 as MNHEY and CDR2 as SVGEGT. The V and J ends lost 6 bases and 5 bases respectively, with 13 bases between them. CDR3 loop: CASSRSTDTGELFF. CDR3 nucleotides: TGTGCCAGCAGCCGCTCGACTGATACCGGGGAGCTGTTTTTT.

The gene calls are TRBV19 and TRBJ1-1; possibly TRBD1 for D (5 bases). The CDR3 length is 14 residues. With 0 bases removed from V and 6 bases from J, the gap between germline ends came to 11 bases. Germline V gene lookup returns CDR1 LNHDA and CDR2 SQIVND (reference sequence). Here the CDR3 DNA reads TGTGCCAGTAGTATAGATTCAGGGTCCGCTGAAGCTTTCTTT. Translating gives CASSIDSGSAEAFF.

The rearrangement links TRBV28 to TRBJ2-7; D possibly uses TRBD1 or TRBD2 (5 bases each). CDR1 and CDR2 from the germline V gene are MDHEN and SYDVKM. The CDR3 totals 14 residues. The V end was cut by 10 bases, the J end by 4 bases, with 20 bases between. CDR3 nucleotide sequence: TGTGCCACCGTACCCCAGGGACCAATATACGAGCAGTACTTC. It codes for CATVPQGPIYEQYF.

Concerning this clone itself: The sample carries other DNA sequences with the same CDR3. V usage is TRBV28 and J usage is TRBJ2-7; D gene unclear. Germline V gene sequence: CDR1 MDHEN, CDR2 SYDVKM. There are 13 residues in the CDR3. Between the trimmed V and J ends, which lost 6 bases and 2 bases, there was a span of 11 bases. CDR3 amino acids: CASSSPTPYEQYF. CDR3 DNA: TGTGCCAGCAGCTCGCCCACCCCCTACGAGCAGTACTTC. Filled out from reference TRBV28 and TRBJ2-7, the complete variable domain reads DVKVTQSSRYLVKRTGEKVFLECVQDMDHENMFWYRQDPGLGLRLIYFSYDVKMKEKGDIPEGYSVSREKKERFSLILESASTNQTSMYLCASSSPTPYEQYFGPGTRLTVT.

V is TRBV2 and J is TRBJ2-5, with a tentative D call TRBD1 (6 bases). The CDR3 consists of 14 residues. Trimming left V 5 bases short and J 1 base short, with 11 bases between. Germline V gives CDR1 SNHLY, CDR2 FYNNEI. Here the CDR3 reads CASSSLGGQETQYF. CDR3 DNA sequence: TGTGCCAGCAGTTCACTAGGGGGCCAAGAGACCCAGTACTTC.

The chain uses TRBV7-8 and TRBJ1-2, with D unresolved. Per germline, CDR1 SGHVS and CDR2 FQNEAQ. This CDR3 is built from 15 residues. V was trimmed by 1 base and J by 3 bases, leaving 12 bases between them. CDR3 bases: TGTGCCAGCAGCTTAGATGGAACAAGCTACTATGGCTACACCTTC. Protein product: CASSLDGTSYYGYTF.

The chain combines TRBV7-2 with TRBJ2-7, with unresolved D. Germline CDR1 reads SGHTA; CDR2 reads FQGNSA. Trimming removed 5 bases at V and 2 bases at J, with 13 bases between. This CDR3 is 14 amino acids long. The CDR3 loop is CASSPPARTYEQYF. Written as DNA, the CDR3 is TGTGCCAGCAGCCCCCCGGCGAGAACCTACGAGCAGTACTTC.